Listed below are T cell receptor beta chains from one sample, sequenced in a study of T cells of healthy individuals. TCRdb itself ran the 5' RACE reads through MiXCR, one entry per CDR3 protein. The sample lists about 41,000 distinct CDR3 sequences; 4.5% were seen once. These receptors were collected from a human donor in good health. Both conserved end residues are part of each CDR3. The D gene is left open where the match is weak. Some rows have no size entry. The others give once, few or many, or a class for an expanded clone.

J gene,clone size,D gene,V gene,CDR3 DNA,CDR3 protein
TRBJ2-1,many,TRBD2,TRBV29-1,TGCAGCGTTGAAGATCGTCTAGCGGGGTACTACAATGAGCAGTTCTTC,CSVEDRLAGYYNEQFF
TRBJ1-5,many,NA,TRBV20-1,TGCAGTGCTAGAAGACATCGGGAAAATCAGCCCCAGCATTTT,CSARRHRENQPQHF
TRBJ2-7,many,NA,TRBV2,TGTGCCAGCACCCCCCACGAGCAGTACTTC,CASTPHEQYF
TRBJ2-7,NA,NA,TRBV5-1,TGCGCCAGCAGCTTGGGGTCAGGGGACGAGCAGTACTTC,CASSLGSGDEQYF
TRBJ2-1,many,TRBD2,TRBV12-3/TRBV12-4,TGTGCCAGCAGAGAACTAGCGGGTGTACCCTACAATGAGCAGTTCTTC,CASRELAGVPYNEQFF
TRBJ1-5,NA,NA,TRBV5-6,TGTGCCAGCAGCTTGGGCCCAAGCAGCAATCAGCCCCAGCATTTT,CASSLGPSSNQPQHF
TRBJ2-3,NA,NA,TRBV3-1,TGTGCCAGCAGGTTGAACCTCGGGGATACGCAGTATTTT,CASRLNLGDTQYF
TRBJ2-5,many,NA,TRBV11-2,TGTGCCAGCAGCTTAGGTTCCAGTCAAGAGACCCAGTACTTC,CASSLGSSQETQYF
TRBJ1-1,few,NA,TRBV6-1,TGTGCCAGCAGTGATTCCTCGAACACTGAAGCTTTCTTT,CASSDSSNTEAFF
TRBJ1-2,many,NA,TRBV5-5,TGTGCCAGCAGCAAAGCCGGGACACCAACCTATGGCTACACCTTC,CASSKAGTPTYGYTF
TRBJ2-1,NA,NA,TRBV7-9,TGTGCCAGCAGCTTGGGGGAAACAGGGCAGTTCTTC,CASSLGETGQFF